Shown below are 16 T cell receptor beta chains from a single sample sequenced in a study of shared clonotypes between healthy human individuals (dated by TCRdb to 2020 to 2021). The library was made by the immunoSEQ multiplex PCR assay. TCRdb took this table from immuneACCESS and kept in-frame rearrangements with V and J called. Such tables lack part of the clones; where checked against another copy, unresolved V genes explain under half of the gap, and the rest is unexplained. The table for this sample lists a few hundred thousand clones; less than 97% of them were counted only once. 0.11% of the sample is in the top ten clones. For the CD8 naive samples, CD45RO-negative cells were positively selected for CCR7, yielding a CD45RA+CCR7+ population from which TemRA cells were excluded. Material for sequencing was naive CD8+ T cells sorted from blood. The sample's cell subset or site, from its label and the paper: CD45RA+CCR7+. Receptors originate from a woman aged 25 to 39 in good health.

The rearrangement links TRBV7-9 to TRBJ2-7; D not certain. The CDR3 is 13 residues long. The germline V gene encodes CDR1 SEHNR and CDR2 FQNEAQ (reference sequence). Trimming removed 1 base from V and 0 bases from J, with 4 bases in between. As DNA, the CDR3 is TGTGCCAGCAGCTTAGGGTACTCCTACGAGCAGTACTTC. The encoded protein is CASSLGYSYEQYF.

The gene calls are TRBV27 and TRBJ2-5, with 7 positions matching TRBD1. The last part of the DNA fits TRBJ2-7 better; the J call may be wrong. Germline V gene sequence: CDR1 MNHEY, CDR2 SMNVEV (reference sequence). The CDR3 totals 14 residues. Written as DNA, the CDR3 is TGTGCCAGCAGTCCAATGACAGGGTCAGACGAGCAGTACTTC. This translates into CASSPMTGSDEQYF.

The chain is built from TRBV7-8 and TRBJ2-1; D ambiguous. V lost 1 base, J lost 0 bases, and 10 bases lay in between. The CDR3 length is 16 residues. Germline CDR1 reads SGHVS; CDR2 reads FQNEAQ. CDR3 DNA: TGTGCCAGCAGCTTAGAAGGCGTGGGCTCCTACAATGAGCAGTTCTTC. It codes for CASSLEGVGSYNEQFF.

This CDR3 reads CASSFSEETQYF. The CDR3 DNA reads TGTGCCAGCAGTTTCTCGGAGGAGACCCAGTACTTC. This rearrangement joins TRBV28 to TRBJ2-5; D gene unclear. Germline lookup yields CDR1 MDHEN and CDR2 SYDVKM. The V and J ends lost 3 bases and 5 bases respectively, with 7 bases between them. CDR3 length: 12 residues.

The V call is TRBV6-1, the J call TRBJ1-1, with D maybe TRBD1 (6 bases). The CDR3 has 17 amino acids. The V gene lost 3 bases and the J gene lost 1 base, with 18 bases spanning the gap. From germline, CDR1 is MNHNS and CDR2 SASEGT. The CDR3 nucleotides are TGTGCCAGCAGTGACCCCTTTTTCACAGGGACGAACACTGAAGCTTTCTTT. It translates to CASSDPFFTGTNTEAFF.

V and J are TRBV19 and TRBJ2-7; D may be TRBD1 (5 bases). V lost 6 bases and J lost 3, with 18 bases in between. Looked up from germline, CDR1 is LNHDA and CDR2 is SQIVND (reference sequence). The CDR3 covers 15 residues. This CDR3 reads CASSSNLGQGYEQYF. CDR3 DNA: TGTGCCAGTAGCTCAAACTTGGGGCAGGGCTACGAGCAGTACTTC.

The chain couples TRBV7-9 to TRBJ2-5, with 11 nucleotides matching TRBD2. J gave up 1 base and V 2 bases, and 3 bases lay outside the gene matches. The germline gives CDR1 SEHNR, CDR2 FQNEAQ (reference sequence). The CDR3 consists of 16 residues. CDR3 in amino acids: CASSLRLAGSQETQYF. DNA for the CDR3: TGTGCCAGCAGCTTAAGACTAGCGGGAAGCCAAGAGACCCAGTACTTC.

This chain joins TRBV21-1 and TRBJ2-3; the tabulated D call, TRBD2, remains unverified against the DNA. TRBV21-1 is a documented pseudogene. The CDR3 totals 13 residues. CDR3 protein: CASREGGSDTQYF. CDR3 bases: TGTGCCAGCAGAGAGGGAGGTTCAGATACGCAGTATTTT.

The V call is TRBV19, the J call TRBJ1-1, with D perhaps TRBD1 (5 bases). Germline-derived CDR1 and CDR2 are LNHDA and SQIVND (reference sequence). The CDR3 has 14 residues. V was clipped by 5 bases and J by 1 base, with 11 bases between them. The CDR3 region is CASSWDLANTEAFF. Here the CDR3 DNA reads TGTGCCAGTAGTTGGGACTTAGCGAACACTGAAGCTTTCTTT.

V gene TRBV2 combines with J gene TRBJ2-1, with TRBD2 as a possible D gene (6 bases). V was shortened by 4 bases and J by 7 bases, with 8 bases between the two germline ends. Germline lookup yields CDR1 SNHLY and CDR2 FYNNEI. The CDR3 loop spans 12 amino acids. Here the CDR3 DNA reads TGTGCCAGCAGTGTGCGGGATAATGAGCAGTTCTTC. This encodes CASSVRDNEQFF. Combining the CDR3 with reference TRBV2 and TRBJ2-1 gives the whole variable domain EPEVTQTPSHQVTQMGQEVILRCVPISNHLYFYWYRQILGQKVEFLVSFYNNEISEKSEIFDDQFSVERPDGSNFTLKIRSTKLEDSAMYFCASSVRDNEQFFGPGTRLTVL.

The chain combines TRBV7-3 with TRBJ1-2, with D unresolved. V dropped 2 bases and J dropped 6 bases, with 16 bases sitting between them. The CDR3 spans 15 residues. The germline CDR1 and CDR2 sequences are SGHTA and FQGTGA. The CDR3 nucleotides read TGTGCCAGCAGCTTATATTCTTCTAGCAATGATGGCTACACCTTC. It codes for CASSLYSSSNDGYTF.

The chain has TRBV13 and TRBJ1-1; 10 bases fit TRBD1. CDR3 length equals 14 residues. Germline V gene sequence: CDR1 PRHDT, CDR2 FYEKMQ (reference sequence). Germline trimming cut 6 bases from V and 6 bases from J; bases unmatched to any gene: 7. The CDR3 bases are TGTGCCAGCAGTTACCAGACAGGGGGCCCTGAAGCTTTCTTT. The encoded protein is CASSYQTGGPEAFF.

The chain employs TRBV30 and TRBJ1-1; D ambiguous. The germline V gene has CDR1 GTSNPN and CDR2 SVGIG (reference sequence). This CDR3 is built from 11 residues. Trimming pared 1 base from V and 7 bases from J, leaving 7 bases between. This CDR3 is CAWSGAHEAFF. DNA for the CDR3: TGTGCCTGGAGTGGGGCACATGAAGCTTTCTTT.

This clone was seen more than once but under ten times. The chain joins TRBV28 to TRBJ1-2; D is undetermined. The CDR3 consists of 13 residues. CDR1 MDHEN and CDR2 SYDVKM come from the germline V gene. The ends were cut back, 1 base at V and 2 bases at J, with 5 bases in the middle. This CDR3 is CASSLYLNYGYTF. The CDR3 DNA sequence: TGTGCCAGCAGTTTATACCTAAACTATGGCTACACCTTC.

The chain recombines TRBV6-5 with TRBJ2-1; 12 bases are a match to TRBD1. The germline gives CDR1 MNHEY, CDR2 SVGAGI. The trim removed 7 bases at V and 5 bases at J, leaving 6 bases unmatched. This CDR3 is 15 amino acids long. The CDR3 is CASTAGTGGHNEQFF. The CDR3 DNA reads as TGTGCCAGCACCGCCGGGACAGGGGGCCACAATGAGCAGTTCTTC.

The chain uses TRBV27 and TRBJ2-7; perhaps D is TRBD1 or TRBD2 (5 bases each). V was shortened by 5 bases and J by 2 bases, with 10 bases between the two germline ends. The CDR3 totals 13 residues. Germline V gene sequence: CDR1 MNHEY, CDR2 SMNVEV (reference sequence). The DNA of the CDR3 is TGTGCCAGCAGTCGGGACGGCACCTACGAGCAGTACTTC. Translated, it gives CASSRDGTYEQYF.